This TCR beta chain appears in the sequencing data of a study of OX40 agonist ivuxolimab in advanced cancers. In the study overall: Patients in dose escalation had liver, melanoma, kidney or head and neck cancers. The group had a mean age of about 60 years, ranged from roughly 20 to 79, and was 80% to 90% male.

Trimming stripped 10 bases from V and 6 bases from J, with 28 bases between. The CDR3 runs to 17 residues. Germline V CDR1 and CDR2: MDHEN, SYDVKM. About this clone itself: Its antigen is as yet unknown.

Study results and limitations: At 0.1 to 3.0 mg/kg, clonal expansion of CD4+ and CD8+ blood T cells had occurred by week 6.

Libraries were prepared by immunoSEQ multiplex PCR; TCRdb keeps only in-frame clonotypes and omits some of them. Of around 90,000 clones listed, about 91% are singletons. V and J are TRBV28 and TRBJ1-5; D remains ambiguous. The TCR sequence derives from an adult with an advanced solid tumor such as melanoma, head and neck, liver or kidney cancer. Here the sequenced sample was CD4+ or CD8+ T cells sorted from blood, taken in a trial of the OX40 agonist ivuxolimab. CDR3 sequence: CATSQNILGSHGQPQHF. The DNA of the CDR3 is TGTGCCACCAGCCAAAACATTTTGGGGTCGCACGGTCAGCCCCAGCATTTT.